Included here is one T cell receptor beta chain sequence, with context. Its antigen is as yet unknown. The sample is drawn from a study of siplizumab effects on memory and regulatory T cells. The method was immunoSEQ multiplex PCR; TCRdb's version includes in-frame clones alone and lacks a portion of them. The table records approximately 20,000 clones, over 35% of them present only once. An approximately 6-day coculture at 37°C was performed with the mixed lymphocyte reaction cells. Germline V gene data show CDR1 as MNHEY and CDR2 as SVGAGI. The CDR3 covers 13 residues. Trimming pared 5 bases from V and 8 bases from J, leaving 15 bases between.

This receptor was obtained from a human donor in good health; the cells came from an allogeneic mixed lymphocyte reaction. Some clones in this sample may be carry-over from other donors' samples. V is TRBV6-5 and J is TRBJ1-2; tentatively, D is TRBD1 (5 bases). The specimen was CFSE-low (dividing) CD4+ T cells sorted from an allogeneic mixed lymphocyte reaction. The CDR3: CASSGSGIQGYTF. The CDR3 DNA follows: TGTGCCAGCAGTGGGTCAGGGATCCAAGGCTACACCTTC.